The source of this T cell receptor (beta chain) is a study of cytomegalovirus exposure and HLA in healthy donors. The study sampled nominally healthy donors, though unrecorded immune exposures were likely. CDR1 is SGHTA, CDR2 FQGNSA, per germline. The CDR3 is 16 amino acids. V lost 5 bases, J lost 4 bases, and 18 bases lay in between. The PCR used 60 Vbeta and 13 Jbeta primers. Authors' analysis steps: Roughly 10 million shared chains were among some 75 million unique TCR beta chains counted in a later analysis. Profiled with immunoSEQ multiplex PCR; TCRdb holds only in-frame clones, not every one. Clone size and V and J calls were adopted from that table, with D and trimming inferred from the DNA. This table holds 100,000 to 150,000 clones, about 85% found once.

The material sequenced was PBMCs. The chain has TRBV7-2 and TRBJ1-3; D is unclear. This receptor was obtained from a boy aged 5-17 years in good health and CMV-seronegative. Written as DNA, the CDR3 is TGTGCCAGCAGCACAGCGGGTGGCGGGTCCGGAAACACCATATATTTT. This codes for CASSTAGGGSGNTIYF.